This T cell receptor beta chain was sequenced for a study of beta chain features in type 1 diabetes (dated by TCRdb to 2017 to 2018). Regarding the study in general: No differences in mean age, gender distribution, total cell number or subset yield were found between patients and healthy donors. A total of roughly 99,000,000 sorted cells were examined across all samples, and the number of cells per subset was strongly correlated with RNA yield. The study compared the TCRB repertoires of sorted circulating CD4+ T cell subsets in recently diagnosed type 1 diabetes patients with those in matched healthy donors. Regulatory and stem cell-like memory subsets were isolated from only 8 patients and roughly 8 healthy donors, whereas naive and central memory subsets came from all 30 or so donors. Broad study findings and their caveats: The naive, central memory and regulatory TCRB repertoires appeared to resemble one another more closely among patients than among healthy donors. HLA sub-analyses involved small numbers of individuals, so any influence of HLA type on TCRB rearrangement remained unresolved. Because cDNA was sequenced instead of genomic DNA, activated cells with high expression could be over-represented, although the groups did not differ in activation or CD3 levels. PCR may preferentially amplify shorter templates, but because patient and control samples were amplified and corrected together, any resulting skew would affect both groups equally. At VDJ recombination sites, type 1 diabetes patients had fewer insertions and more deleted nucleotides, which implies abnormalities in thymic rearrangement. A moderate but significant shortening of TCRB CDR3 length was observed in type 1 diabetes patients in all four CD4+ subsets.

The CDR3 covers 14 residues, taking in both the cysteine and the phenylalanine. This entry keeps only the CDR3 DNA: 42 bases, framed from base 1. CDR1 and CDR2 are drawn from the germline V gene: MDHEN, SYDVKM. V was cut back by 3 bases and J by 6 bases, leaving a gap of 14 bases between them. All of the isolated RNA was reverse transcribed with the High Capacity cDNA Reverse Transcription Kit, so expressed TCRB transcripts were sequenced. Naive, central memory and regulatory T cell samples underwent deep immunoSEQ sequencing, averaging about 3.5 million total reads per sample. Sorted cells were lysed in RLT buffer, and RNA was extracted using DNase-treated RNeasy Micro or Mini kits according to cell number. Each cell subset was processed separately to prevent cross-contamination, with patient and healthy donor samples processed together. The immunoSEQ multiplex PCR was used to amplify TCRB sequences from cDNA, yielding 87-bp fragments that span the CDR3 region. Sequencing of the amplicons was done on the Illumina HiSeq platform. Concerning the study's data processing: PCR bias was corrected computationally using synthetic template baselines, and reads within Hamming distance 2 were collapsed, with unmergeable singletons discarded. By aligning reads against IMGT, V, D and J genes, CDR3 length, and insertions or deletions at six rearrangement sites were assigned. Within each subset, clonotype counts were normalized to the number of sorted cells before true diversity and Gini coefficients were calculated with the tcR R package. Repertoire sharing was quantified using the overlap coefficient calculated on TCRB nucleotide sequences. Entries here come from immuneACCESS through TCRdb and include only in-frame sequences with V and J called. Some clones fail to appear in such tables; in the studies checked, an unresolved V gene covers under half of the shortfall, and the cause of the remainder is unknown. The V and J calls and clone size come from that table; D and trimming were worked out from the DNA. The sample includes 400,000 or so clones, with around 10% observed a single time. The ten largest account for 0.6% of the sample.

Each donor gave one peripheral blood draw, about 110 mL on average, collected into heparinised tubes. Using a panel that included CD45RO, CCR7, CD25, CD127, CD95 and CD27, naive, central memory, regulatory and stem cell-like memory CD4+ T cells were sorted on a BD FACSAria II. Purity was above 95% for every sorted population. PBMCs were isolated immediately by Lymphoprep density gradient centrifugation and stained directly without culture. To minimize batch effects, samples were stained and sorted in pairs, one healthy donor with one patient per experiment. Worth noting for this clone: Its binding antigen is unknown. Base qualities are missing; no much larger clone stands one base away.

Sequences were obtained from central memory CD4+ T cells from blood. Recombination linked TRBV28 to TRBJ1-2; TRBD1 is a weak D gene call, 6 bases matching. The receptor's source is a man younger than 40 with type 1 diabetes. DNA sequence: TGTGCCAGCAGTTTGGGGGGGGCAGTGAATGGCTACACCTTC. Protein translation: CASSLGGAVNGYTF.